The 14 T cell receptor beta chains below were found in one sample sequenced in a study of human T cells and chemical hapten exposure. As to time point: patch test 1, 2 weeks after DPC sensitization. Treatment defined: therapeutic diphenylcyclopropenone sensitization with weekly scalp DPC. A single record per CDR3 protein comes from TCRdb applying MiXCR to the RACE reads. The top ten hold around 4% of the sample, which has roughly 45,000 distinct CDR3 sequences, 9.3% seen once. Sequencing used whole blood, obtained in connection with sensitization to the hapten diphenylcyclopropenone (DPC). The source is a woman aged 50 to 65 with alopecia areata. Some clones in this sample may be carry-over from other donors' samples.

This clonotype was detected many times. The chain joins TRBV2 to TRBJ1-4; D is undetermined. Germline CDR1 is SNHLY and CDR2 is FYNNEI. With 7 bases removed from V and 0 bases from J, the gap between germline ends came to 15 bases. The CDR3 is 16 amino acids. CDR3 coding DNA: TGTGCCAGCACCACCGAGTCAGGCACAACTAATGAAAAACTGTTTTTT. As protein: CASTTESGTTNEKLFF.

This clonotype rates as medium-sized. The rearrangement joins TRBV7-2 to TRBJ1-5; 9 positions match TRBD1. Per the germline V gene, CDR1 is SGHTA and CDR2 is FQGNSA. This CDR3 has 17 amino acids. V was clipped by 3 bases and J by 3 bases; unmatched bases: 9. The CDR3 DNA sequence: TGTGCCAGCAGCTTGGGGGGGACAGGGCCTTTCAATCAGCCCCAGCATTTT. Encoded protein: CASSLGGTGPFNQPQHF.

This clonotype appeared many times. The chain couples TRBV5-4 to TRBJ2-3; TRBD2 aligns across 9 bases. CDR1 and CDR2 from the germline V gene are SGHNT and YYREEE (reference sequence). J lost 0 bases, V lost 3 bases, and 5 bases had no gene match. The CDR3 extends over 16 amino acids. CDR3 protein: CASSYGLAPSTDTQYF. In DNA form, the CDR3 reads TGTGCCAGCAGCTACGGACTAGCGCCTAGCACAGATACGCAGTATTTT.

This clonotype was seen many times. This chain joins TRBV20-1 and TRBJ2-3, with D uncertain. Trimming pared 3 bases from V and 1 base from J, leaving 8 bases between. The CDR3 contains 13 residues. Germline CDR1 and CDR2: DFQATT and SNEGSKA (reference sequence). The chain's CDR3 is CSASSLGTDTQYF. The DNA of the CDR3 is TGCAGTGCTAGTAGTCTAGGCACAGATACGCAGTATTTT.

The J gene is TRBJ2-1, the V gene TRBV7-9, with 8 bases that match TRBD2. Unmatched junction bases numbered 4, after V lost 3 bases and J lost 6 bases. The V gene's germline CDR1 is SEHNR and CDR2 FQNEAQ (reference sequence). The CDR3 runs to 14 residues. CDR3 protein: CASSLGLGPNEQFF. DNA of the CDR3: TGTGCCAGCAGCTTGGGACTAGGGCCCAATGAGCAGTTCTTC.

This clonotype was seen a few times. This rearrangement joins TRBV28 to TRBJ1-1; D remains ambiguous. This CDR3 region has 11 residues. V dropped 3 bases and J dropped 8 bases, with 7 bases sitting between them. CDR1 and CDR2 (germline): MDHEN, SYDVKM. The CDR3 DNA reads as TGTGCCAGCAGTTTTTCTGGGGAAGCTTTCTTT. It codes for CASSFSGEAFF.

The J gene is TRBJ1-2, the V gene TRBV11-2; D is perhaps TRBD1 (6 bases). Germline V gene data show CDR1 as SGHAT and CDR2 as FQNNGV. The CDR3 is 14 residues long. Trimming took off 0 bases at V and 8 bases at J, with 13 bases between the two ends. CDR3 nucleotides: TGTGCCAGCAGCTTAGAGGGACAAAGAGAGGGCTACACCTTC. It encodes CASSLEGQREGYTF.

The CDR3 here is CASSWILGQGNQPQHF. The CDR3 nucleotides are TGTGCCAGCAGTTGGATCTTAGGACAGGGGAATCAGCCCCAGCATTTT. The rearrangement joins TRBV28 to TRBJ1-5; 9 bases align to TRBD1. The CDR3 extends over 16 amino acids. Trimming cost V 4 bases and J 4 bases; bases outside gene matches: 8. The germline V gene has CDR1 MDHEN and CDR2 SYDVKM. The entire variable domain, with the rest obtained from reference TRBV28 and TRBJ1-5, is as follows: DVKVTQSSRYLVKRTGEKVFLECVQDMDHENMFWYRQDPGLGLRLIYFSYDVKMKEKGDIPEGYSVSREKKERFSLILESASTNQTSMYLCASSWILGQGNQPQHFGDGTRLSIL.

This clonotype was counted many times. The rearrangement joins TRBV12-3 or TRBV12-4 to TRBJ1-1; no definite D call. CDR3 length: 14 residues. With 4 bases removed from V and 0 bases from J, the gap between germline ends came to 9 bases. In nucleotides, the CDR3 is TGTGCCAGCAGTTCCAGGAACATGAACACTGAAGCTTTCTTT. It encodes CASSSRNMNTEAFF.

V and J are TRBV7-2 and TRBJ2-1; 10 bases map to TRBD1. CDR1 SGHTA and CDR2 FQGNSA come from the germline V gene. The CDR3 has 15 residues. V dropped 7 bases and J dropped 6; count of bases not matched to a gene: 9. CDR3 sequence reads: CASNQGQGGINEQFF. The DNA for the CDR3 is TGTGCCAGCAACCAAGGACAGGGGGGGATCAATGAGCAGTTCTTC.

This clonotype came up many times. The chain uses TRBV30 and TRBJ2-6; the match to TRBD2 covers 7 bases. The CDR3 is made up of 15 amino acids. V was pared by 7 bases and J by 0 bases, with 6 bases of the junction left unmatched. Germline loops: CDR1 GTSNPN, CDR2 SVGIG (reference sequence). In DNA form, the CDR3 reads TGTGCCTTCACTAGCGTTAGCTCTGGGGCCAACGTCCTGACTTTC. Its translation is CAFTSVSSGANVLTF.

This clonotype turned up a few times. The chain couples TRBV20-1 to TRBJ1-2; 10 positions agree with TRBD1. The CDR3 has 15 amino acids. V trimming: 6 bases; J trimming: 6 bases; junction bases outside the gene matches: 13. Germline CDR1 DFQATT, CDR2 SNEGSKA (reference sequence). The CDR3 region has the DNA TGCAGTGCCTCTCTCCCGGGACAGGGGACCAATGGCTACACCTTC. Encoded protein: CSASLPGQGTNGYTF.

This clonotype occurred many times. The V gene is TRBV5-1, the J gene TRBJ2-1, with a possible D match to TRBD1 (6 bases). CDR1 and CDR2 (germline): SGHRS, YFSETQ. The CDR3 contains 15 residues. Between the trimmed V and J ends, which lost 2 bases and 3 bases, there was a span of 12 bases. The CDR3 spells CASSLAGDNYNEQFF. For the CDR3, the DNA is TGCGCCAGCAGCTTAGCAGGGGACAACTACAATGAGCAGTTCTTC.

The genes are TRBV7-2 and TRBJ1-4, with TRBD1 as a possible D gene (5 bases). Germline V CDR1 and CDR2: SGHTA, FQGNSA. V was trimmed by 1 base and J by 11 bases, leaving 17 bases between them. The CDR3 contains 15 residues. The CDR3 loop reads CASSLDTGSSAKLFF. The CDR3 bases are TGTGCCAGCAGCTTAGACACAGGCTCTTCCGCCAAACTGTTTTTT. Supplemented by reference TRBV7-2 and TRBJ1-4, the full variable domain reads GAGVSQSPSNKVTEKGKDVELRCDPISGHTALYWYRQSLGQGLEFLIYFQGNSAPDKSGLPSDRFSAERTGGSVSTLTIQRTQQEDSAVYLCASSLDTGSSAKLFFGSGTQLSVL.